What follows are 19 T cell receptor beta chains derived from one specimen sequenced in a study of shared clonotypes between healthy human individuals (dated by TCRdb to between 2020 and 2021). The library came from the immunoSEQ multiplex PCR assay. Sourced from immuneACCESS, this table was stored by TCRdb with only in-frame sequences that have V and J called. A share of the clones is absent; for the studies checked, an unresolved V gene accounts for under half, and the remainder has no known explanation. Present in this sample are roughly 520,000 clones, about 96% of which were seen just once. The ten biggest clones cover around 0.067% of the sample. The sample comprised naive CD4+ T cells sorted from blood. The sample's cell subset or site label, decoded: CD45RA+ positively selected. Receptors were obtained from a woman in her thirties in good health.

The V gene is TRBV28, the J gene TRBJ2-7; TRBD2 agrees at 8 bases. The CDR3 length is 17 residues. Germline CDR1 MDHEN, CDR2 SYDVKM. V dropped 2 bases and J dropped 2; count of bases not matched to a gene: 11. As DNA, the CDR3 is TGTGCCAGCAGTTTACTTGGAAGGCTAGCGGGCACCTACGAGCAGTACTTC. Translation: CASSLLGRLAGTYEQYF.

In regard to this clone: This specimen includes other DNA sequences encoding the same CDR3. This sequence joins TRBV10-1 and TRBJ2-1, with 7 nucleotides matching TRBD1. The CDR3 runs to 13 residues. Germline assignment: CDR1 WNHNN and CDR2 SYGVQD (reference sequence). Losses at the gene ends were 6 bases for V and 7 bases for J; bases not matched to a gene: 6. Here the CDR3 DNA reads TGCGCCAGCAGCCGACAGGGTTCGAATGAGCAGTTCTTC. It encodes CASSRQGSNEQFF.

This chain links TRBV2 with TRBJ2-7; D is perhaps TRBD1 (6 bases). V was cut by 6 bases and J by 5 bases, with 17 bases left in between. The CDR3 contains 14 residues. Per the germline V gene, CDR1 is SNHLY and CDR2 is FYNNEI. DNA for the CDR3: TGTGCCAGCAGAGAGGGGGTCGCGCGGGACGAGCAGTACTTC. This codes for CASREGVARDEQYF.

The CDR3 loop is CASSEVGLDGYTF. The CDR3 DNA is TGTGCCAGCAGTGAGGTAGGACTCGATGGCTACACCTTC. The rearrangement links TRBV6-1 to TRBJ1-2; D unresolved. This CDR3 is 13 amino acids long. CDR1 MNHNS and CDR2 SASEGT come from the germline V gene. Trimming stripped 3 bases from V and 6 bases from J, with 11 bases between.

The V call is TRBV10-3, the J call TRBJ2-7; TRBD2 aligns across 9 bases. The junction had 7 bases not matched to a gene; V was cut back by 10 bases and J by 0 bases. The CDR3 consists of 14 residues. Per germline, CDR1 ENHRY and CDR2 SYGVKD. Here the CDR3 reads CATTSGRPSYEQYF. The CDR3 bases are TGTGCCACAACTAGCGGGCGCCCCTCCTACGAGCAGTACTTC.

The V call is TRBV28, the J call TRBJ2-7, with 8 positions matching TRBD1. V was clipped by 3 bases and J by 3 bases; unmatched bases: 7. The germline V gene has CDR1 MDHEN and CDR2 SYDVKM. The CDR3 runs 15 residues. This CDR3 reads CASSFSAGGYYEQYF. The CDR3 DNA sequence: TGTGCCAGCAGTTTCTCGGCAGGGGGCTACTACGAGCAGTACTTC.

This clone was detected only once. V gene TRBV19 combines with J gene TRBJ2-5; 11 nucleotides line up with TRBD1. Matching the DNA end better, TRBJ2-7 makes the J call doubtful. Germline V gene data show CDR1 as LNHDA and CDR2 as SQIVND (reference sequence). This CDR3 contains 14 residues. CDR3 protein: CASSVGQGASEQYF. CDR3 coding DNA: TGTGCCAGTAGTGTCGGACAGGGGGCTTCCGAGCAGTACTTC.

The chain uses TRBV5-1 and TRBJ1-3; D gene uncertain. Trimming left V 4 bases short and J 4 bases short, with 9 bases between. The CDR3 spans 13 residues. Germline-derived CDR1 and CDR2 are SGHRS and YFSETQ. CDR3 bases: TGCGCCAGCAGCGAATGGTCCGGAAACACCATATATTTT. It codes for CASSEWSGNTIYF.

The V and J genes are TRBV10-1 and TRBJ1-2; possible D gene TRBD1, 5 bases. Germline CDR1 and CDR2: WNHNN and SYGVQD (reference sequence). With 11 bases removed from V and 4 bases from J, the gap between germline ends came to 11 bases. CDR3 size: 11 residues. The CDR3 region is CAPVGAYGYTF. CDR3 DNA: TGCGCCCCCGTAGGGGCCTATGGCTACACCTTC.

The chain recombines TRBV19 with TRBJ1-5; a possible D gene is TRBD1 (6 bases). This CDR3 is 15 amino acids long. Germline V lookup: CDR1 LNHDA, CDR2 SQIVND (reference sequence). V was cut by 7 bases and J by 0 bases, with 13 bases left in between. The CDR3 here is CASTDTGNSNQPQHF. CDR3 nucleotides: TGTGCCAGTACCGACACAGGGAATAGCAATCAGCCCCAGCATTTT.

V and J are TRBV2 and TRBJ1-5; TRBD1 aligns across 7 bases. CDR3 length: 15 residues. CDR1 SNHLY and CDR2 FYNNEI come from the germline V gene. The junction had 10 bases not matched to a gene; V was cut back by 4 bases and J by 7 bases. DNA for the CDR3: TGTGCCAGCAGTGTGACGGACAGGAATGGGCAGCCCCAGCATTTT. The encoded protein is CASSVTDRNGQPQHF.

Only one count was recorded for this clone. CDR3 DNA sequence: TGTGCCAGTAGTCCCAGGGGATTGGGCACAGATACGCAGTATTTT. It translates to CASSPRGLGTDTQYF. The chain joins TRBV19 to TRBJ2-3, with D perhaps TRBD1 (6 bases). The V gene's germline CDR1 is LNHDA and CDR2 SQIVND (reference sequence). This CDR3 has 15 amino acids. V was cut by 5 bases and J by 1 base, with 13 bases left in between.

V gene TRBV5-6 combines with J gene TRBJ1-1, with 11 bases matching TRBD1. CDR1 SGHDT and CDR2 YYEEEE come from the germline V gene. This CDR3 has 16 residues. J gave up 1 base and V 2 bases, and 4 bases lay outside the gene matches. The DNA of the CDR3 is TGTGCCAGCAGCTTAAGGACAGGGGGCTGGAACACTGAAGCTTTCTTT. This encodes CASSLRTGGWNTEAFF.

The chain has TRBV7-2 and TRBJ2-3; D might be TRBD2 (6 bases). The CDR3 totals 15 residues. V shed 0 bases and J shed 3 bases, with 10 bases lying between them. Germline V gene sequence: CDR1 SGHTA, CDR2 FQGNSA. The CDR3, as DNA: TGTGCCAGCAGCTTAGCCCGGGAGTCGACAGATACGCAGTATTTT. Translating gives CASSLARESTDTQYF.

This chain links TRBV12-5 with TRBJ2-3, with no clear D. Germline lookup yields CDR1 LGHNT and CDR2 FRNRAP. Trimming left V 2 bases short and J 0 bases short, with 18 bases between. The CDR3 runs to 18 residues. For the CDR3, the DNA is TGTGCTAGTGGTTTGTGGGATCCCCCCGCCTACAGCACAGATACGCAGTATTTT. This sequence encodes CASGLWDPPAYSTDTQYF.

This chain joins TRBV27 and TRBJ2-2, with D perhaps given as TRBD1 or TRBD2 (5 bases each). This CDR3 region has 15 residues. Looked up from germline, CDR1 is MNHEY and CDR2 is SMNVEV (reference sequence). The germline V and J ends were trimmed by 7 bases and 3 bases, with 15 bases remaining between them. CDR3 bases: TGTGCCAGCACTCACGGGGCGAGCCACACCGGGGAGCTGTTTTTT. Its protein product is CASTHGASHTGELFF.

The chain carries TRBV28 and TRBJ1-3, with no clear D. Trimming left V 7 bases short and J 0 bases short, with 7 bases between. The CDR3 has 13 amino acids. Germline lookup yields CDR1 MDHEN and CDR2 SYDVKM. The CDR3 here is CASTRGSGNTIYF. CDR3 coding DNA: TGTGCCAGCACCCGGGGCTCTGGAAACACCATATATTTT.

This clone occurred once. The V call is TRBV19, the J call TRBJ2-1; 9 positions match TRBD2. CDR3 size: 17 residues. The junction had 4 bases not matched to a gene; V was cut back by 0 bases and J by 1 base. In germline, CDR1 is LNHDA, CDR2 SQIVND (reference sequence). Here the CDR3 DNA reads TGTGCCAGTAGTATAGACTCAACTAGCGGGTCCTACAATGAGCAGTTCTTC. This codes for CASSIDSTSGSYNEQFF.

The chain has TRBV19 and TRBJ2-3; TRBD2 is a possible D gene (7 bases). Trimming cost V 5 bases and J 2 bases, with 17 bases left between them. This CDR3 has 16 residues. CDR1 and CDR2 from the germline V gene are LNHDA and SQIVND (reference sequence). CDR3 region: CASSPRGGSYTDTQYF. Written as DNA, the CDR3 is TGTGCCAGTAGTCCGAGGGGGGGGAGCTACACAGATACGCAGTATTTT.